This T cell receptor beta chain was identified in a study of shared clonotypes between healthy human individuals. CD45RO negativity and positive selection for CCR7 defined naive CD8 cells, a population that excluded terminally differentiated effector memory CD45RA+ cells. Germline-derived CDR1 and CDR2 are SGHDT and YYEEEE. The CDR3 is 13 residues long. V lost 6 bases to trimming and J lost 0 bases, with 9 bases between them. The repertoire was sequenced with immunoSEQ multiplex PCR; TCRdb's copy has only in-frame clones and lacks some. Of roughly 550,000 clones in the sample, roughly 96% were seen once.

The source is a woman in her twenties or thirties in good health. The sequenced sample consisted of naive CD8+ T cells sorted from blood. The chain has TRBV5-6 and TRBJ1-1; D is undetermined. The CDR3 DNA reads TGTGCCAGCACGCCTGGATTGAACACTGAAGCTTTCTTT. It yields the protein CASTPGLNTEAFF. Together with reference TRBV5-6 and TRBJ1-1, the CDR3 gives the full variable domain: DAGVTQSPTHLIKTRGQQVTLRCSPKSGHDTVSWYQQALGQGPQFIFQYYEEEERQRGNFPDRFSGHQFPNYSSELNVNALLLGDSALYLCASTPGLNTEAFFGQGTRLTVV.